The present T cell receptor (beta chain) was sequenced within a study of shared clonotypes between healthy human individuals. The genomic DNA of each subset was split evenly across several immunoSEQ plates. In the authors' workflow: Because ImmunoSEQ provided only junction sequences with no quality scores, the filtering differed. The protocol was immunoSEQ multiplex PCR, while the TCRdb copy is restricted to in-frame clones and leaves out a portion. The V and J calls and clone size come from that table; D and trimming were worked out from the DNA. This sample has some 1,900,000 clones, with about 95% found just once. Overall study results and limits: Shared clonotypes: about 5% naive CD4, 3% to 3.5% naive CD8, 2% to 2.5% memory CD4, approximately 0.37% memory CD8.

Selected positively for CCR7 and CD45RO-negative, naive CD8 cells excluded terminally differentiated effector memory CD45RA+ cells. Details on this clone: Its matching antigen is unknown.

Trimming cost V 1 base and J 3 bases, with 9 bases left between them. Germline V gene lookup returns CDR1 SEHNR and CDR2 FQNEAQ (reference sequence). CDR3 length: 15 residues. This TCR was sampled from a man aged 18-30 years in good health. Input material: naive CD8+ T cells sorted from blood. This chain connects TRBV7-9 to TRBJ2-2; D gene ambiguous. Written as DNA, the CDR3 is TGTGCCAGCAGCTTAGACCCTAGAGACACCGGGGAGCTGTTTTTT. It is translated as CASSLDPRDTGELFF.